These T cell receptor beta chains were read from a single sample in a study of blood T cell repertoires in COVID-19. Sequencing was performed with immunoSEQ multiplex PCR; in TCRdb, only in-frame clones are kept and a portion is missing. The sample lists 100,000 to 150,000 clones; 60% to 80% were seen once. Material for sequencing was peripheral blood. Receptors originate from a man between 60 and 75 years old with acute or convalescent COVID-19. CDR3s include the opening cysteine and the closing phenylalanine or tryptophan. A D gene is named only where the DNA matches it firmly. Some rows have no size entry. The others give once, few or many, or a class for an expanded clone.

V gene: TRBV4-1
J gene: TRBJ2-5
clone size: -
D gene: TRBD1
CDR3 DNA: TGCGCCAGCAGCCAAGAGGGCAGGGGGCGAGAGACCCAGTACTTC
CDR3 protein: CASSQEGRGRETQYF

V gene: TRBV6-6
J gene: TRBJ1-1
clone size: -
D gene: -
CDR3 DNA: TGTGCCAGCAGTTTTGGGGCTGCTGAAGCTTTCTTT
CDR3 protein: CASSFGAAEAFF

V gene: TRBV11-2
J gene: TRBJ2-1
clone size: -
D gene: TRBD1
CDR3 DNA: TGTGCCAGCAGCCCAAGGGACAGCTACAATGAGCAGTTCTTC
CDR3 protein: CASSPRDSYNEQFF

V gene: TRBV30
J gene: TRBJ2-3
clone size: -
D gene: -
CDR3 DNA: TGTGCCGCCCGAGGGTCCGTTATGGATACGCAGTATTTT
CDR3 protein: CAARGSVMDTQYF

V gene: TRBV21-1
J gene: TRBJ2-2
clone size: -
D gene: -
CDR3 DNA: TGTGCCAGCAGCAACGACCTAGCGGGGGGGCCAAGATGGGAGCTGTTTTTT
CDR3 protein: CASSNDLAGGPRWELFF

V gene: TRBV5-6
J gene: TRBJ2-5
clone size: -
D gene: TRBD1
CDR3 DNA: TGTGCCAGCAGCTGGGACAGGGTAGGCCAAGAGACCCAGTACTTC
CDR3 protein: CASSWDRVGQETQYF

V gene: TRBV27
J gene: TRBJ1-1
clone size: once
D gene: -
CDR3 DNA: TGTGCCAGCAGTTTTAGTAGAACAGGAGACACTGAAGCTTTCTTT
CDR3 protein: CASSFSRTGDTEAFF

V gene: TRBV3-1/TRBV3-2
J gene: TRBJ2-2
clone size: -
D gene: TRBD2
CDR3 DNA: TGTGCCAGCAGCCTCTTAGCGGGACCTACCGGGGAGCTGTTTTTT
CDR3 protein: CASSLLAGPTGELFF

V gene: TRBV7-8
J gene: TRBJ2-2
clone size: -
D gene: TRBD1
CDR3 DNA: TGTGCCAGCAGCCCAGAGGGGGCCACCGGGGAGCTGTTTTTT
CDR3 protein: CASSPEGATGELFF

V gene: TRBV5-1
J gene: TRBJ1-4
clone size: once
D gene: TRBD1
CDR3 DNA: TGCGCCAGCAGCCAGGCGACAGGGCAAAGGGAAAAACTGTTTTTT
CDR3 protein: CASSQATGQREKLFF

V gene: TRBV6-6
J gene: TRBJ2-2
clone size: -
D gene: TRBD1
CDR3 DNA: TGTGCCAGCAGCCGGGACAGCCCGAACACCGGGGAGCTGTTTTTT
CDR3 protein: CASSRDSPNTGELFF

V gene: TRBV27
J gene: TRBJ2-1
clone size: -
D gene: TRBD2
CDR3 DNA: TGTGCCAGCAGACCCGGGACTAGCGGATACAATGAGCAGTTCTTC
CDR3 protein: CASRPGTSGYNEQFF

V gene: TRBV27
J gene: TRBJ1-5
clone size: -
D gene: -
CDR3 DNA: TGTGCCAGCAGTCCCGAAGCCGTCGTACGTGACAATCAGCCCCAGCATTTT
CDR3 protein: CASSPEAVVRDNQPQHF

V gene: TRBV30
J gene: TRBJ1-3
clone size: -
D gene: -
CDR3 DNA: TGTGCCTGGACACTGGGTGGCTCGGGGGAAACTGGAAACACCATATATTTT
CDR3 protein: CAWTLGGSGETGNTIYF

V gene: TRBV12-5
J gene: TRBJ1-2
clone size: -
D gene: -
CDR3 DNA: TGTGCTAGTGGTTTGGCTCCCGGGGGGGACAACTATGGCTACACCTTC
CDR3 protein: CASGLAPGGDNYGYTF

V gene: TRBV19
J gene: TRBJ1-2
clone size: -
D gene: TRBD1
CDR3 DNA: TGTGCCAGTAGTCCCAGGGGGTCCGCCTATGGCTACACCTTC
CDR3 protein: CASSPRGSAYGYTF

V gene: TRBV5-1
J gene: TRBJ2-7
clone size: -
D gene: -
CDR3 DNA: TGCGCCAGCAGCTTTGGAGGGGACCTCTACGAGCAGTACTTC
CDR3 protein: CASSFGGDLYEQYF

V gene: TRBV29-1
J gene: TRBJ1-1
clone size: few
D gene: TRBD1
CDR3 DNA: TGCAGCGTTGCCGGGACAGGGGTTACTGAAGCTTTCTTT
CDR3 protein: CSVAGTGVTEAFF

V gene: TRBV6-5
J gene: TRBJ2-7
clone size: once
D gene: TRBD2
CDR3 DNA: TGTGCCAGCAGACGCGGGACTAGCGGGACGTACGAGCAGTACTTC
CDR3 protein: CASRRGTSGTYEQYF

V gene: TRBV12-3/TRBV12-4
J gene: TRBJ2-3
clone size: once
D gene: -
CDR3 DNA: TGTGCCAGCAGTTTTCCGCGGAGGGCGCAGTATTTT
CDR3 protein: CASSFPRRAQYF

V gene: TRBV27
J gene: TRBJ1-3
clone size: -
D gene: -
CDR3 DNA: TGTGCCAGCAGTTTTAAGGGGGCTGGAAACACCATATATTTT
CDR3 protein: CASSFKGAGNTIYF

V gene: TRBV19
J gene: TRBJ1-4
clone size: -
D gene: -
CDR3 DNA: TGTGCCAGTTCCGGGACACCAACTAATGAAAAACTGTTTTTT
CDR3 protein: CASSGTPTNEKLFF

V gene: TRBV19
J gene: TRBJ1-2
clone size: -
D gene: TRBD1
CDR3 DNA: TGTGCCATTCTAGACAGGGGCTATGGCTACACCTTC
CDR3 protein: CAILDRGYGYTF